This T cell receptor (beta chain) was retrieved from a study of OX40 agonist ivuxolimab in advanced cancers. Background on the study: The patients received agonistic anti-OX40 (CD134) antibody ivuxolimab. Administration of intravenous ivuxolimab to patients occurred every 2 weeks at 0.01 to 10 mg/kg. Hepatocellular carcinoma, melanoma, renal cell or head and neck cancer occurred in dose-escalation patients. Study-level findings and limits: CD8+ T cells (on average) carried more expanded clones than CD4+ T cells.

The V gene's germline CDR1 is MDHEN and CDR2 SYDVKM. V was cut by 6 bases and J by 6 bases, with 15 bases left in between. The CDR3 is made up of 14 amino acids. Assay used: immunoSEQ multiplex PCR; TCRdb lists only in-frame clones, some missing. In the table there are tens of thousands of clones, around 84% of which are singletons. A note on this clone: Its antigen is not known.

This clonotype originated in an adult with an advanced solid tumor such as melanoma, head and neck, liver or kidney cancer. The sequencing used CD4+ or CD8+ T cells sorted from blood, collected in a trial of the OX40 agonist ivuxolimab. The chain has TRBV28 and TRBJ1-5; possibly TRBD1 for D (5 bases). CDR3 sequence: CASSRGRGVQPQHF. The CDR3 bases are TGTGCCAGCAGCCGGGGACGGGGCGTTCAGCCCCAGCATTTT.